Listed below are T cell receptor beta chains from one sample, sequenced in a study of T cell repertoires in cytomegalovirus infection. TCRdb reprocessed the reads via MiXCR and lists one record per CDR3 protein. This table holds about 310,000 distinct CDR3 sequences, roughly 16% found once. The sample taken for sequencing was PBMCs. The source is a human donor in good health (CMV status not recorded). Some clones in this sample may be carry-over from other donors' samples. The CDR3 runs from the conserved cysteine through the conserved F or W. Each record gives: CDR3 protein, CDR3 DNA, clone size, J gene, V gene, D gene. D genes are given only for firm matches. The listing skips clone size in some rows; elsewhere it reads once, few, many or a size class.

CASSDPPGGGSPLHF,TGTGCCAGCAGTGATCCCCCCGGGGGCGGATCACCCCTCCACTTT,few,TRBJ1-6,TRBV2,-
CASSQDLETNEKLFF,TGCGCCAGCAGCCAAGATCTCGAAACTAATGAAAAACTGTTTTTT,few,TRBJ1-4,TRBV4-3,-
CASSYQGTSGAYNEQFF,TGTGCCAGCAGTTACCAGGGGACTAGCGGTGCCTACAATGAGCAGTTCTTC,-,TRBJ2-1,TRBV6-5,TRBD2
CASSLYQGHSNQPQHF,TGTGCCAGCAGCTTATACCAGGGGCATAGCAATCAGCCCCAGCATTTT,-,TRBJ1-5,TRBV7-9,-
CASSISREKLFF,TGTGCCAGTAGTATATCCAGAGAAAAACTGTTTTTT,-,TRBJ1-4,TRBV19,-
CASSSGGTITGELFF,TGTGCCAGCAGCTCAGGGGGAACTATTACCGGGGAGCTGTTTTTT,many,TRBJ2-2,TRBV7-2,TRBD1
CASASQSGLAGIGGELFF,TGTGCCAGCGCTAGTCAATCTGGACTAGCGGGGATCGGCGGGGAGCTGTTTTTT,many,TRBJ2-2,TRBV7-2,TRBD2
CAISPGQNSNQPQHF,TGTGCCATCAGTCCGGGACAGAATAGCAATCAGCCCCAGCATTTT,many,TRBJ1-5,TRBV10-3,TRBD1
CATSLGTGNYEQYF,TGTGCCACCTCCCTGGGGACAGGAAACTACGAGCAGTACTTC,few,TRBJ2-7,TRBV7-9,TRBD1
CSVRVTQQQPQHF,TGCAGCGTCCGGGTCACCCAGCAACAGCCCCAGCATTTT,-,TRBJ1-5,TRBV29-1,-
CAIGDREFVQPQHF,TGTGCCATCGGGGACAGGGAATTCGTCCAGCCCCAGCATTTT,few,TRBJ1-5,TRBV10-3,TRBD1
CASSHRQGGNTGELFF,TGCGCCAGCAGCCATAGACAGGGCGGGAACACCGGGGAGCTGTTTTTT,-,TRBJ2-2,TRBV4-1,TRBD1
CSAGGGRGADYEQYF,TGCAGTGCCGGAGGGGGACGTGGGGCGGACTACGAGCAGTACTTC,-,TRBJ2-7,TRBV20-1,-
CSARGGPFLNTEAFF,TGCAGTGCTAGAGGAGGTCCATTCTTGAACACTGAAGCTTTCTTT,few,TRBJ1-1,TRBV20-1,-
CASSSSGISSYEQYF,TGTGCCAGCAGTTCTAGCGGGATTAGCTCCTACGAGCAGTACTTC,many,TRBJ2-7,TRBV6-5,TRBD2
CASSETTGYNTGELFF,TGTGCCAGCAGTGAAACGACAGGTTATAACACCGGGGAGCTGTTTTTT,few,TRBJ2-2,TRBV2,-
CASSRGPTSGGAGEQYF,TGTGCCAGCAGCCGGGGCCCGACTAGCGGGGGGGCAGGGGAGCAGTACTTC,-,TRBJ2-7,TRBV7-2,TRBD2
CGISLAEGYEQYF,TGCGGAATATCGCTAGCAGAGGGGTACGAGCAGTACTTC,-,TRBJ2-7,TRBV20-1,-
CASSSNLLAGGFEQYF,TGTGCCAGCTCATCGAACCTACTAGCGGGGGGCTTCGAGCAGTACTTC,-,TRBJ2-7,TRBV18,TRBD2
CASSKGTGALAGSYEQYF,TGTGCCAGCAGTAAGGGGACAGGGGCGCTGGCGGGATCCTACGAGCAGTACTTC,few,TRBJ2-7,TRBV28,TRBD1
CASSEQGWQFF,TGTGCCAGCAGTGAACAGGGTTGGCAGTTCTTC,-,TRBJ2-1,TRBV25-1,-
CASTLGPQETQYF,TGTGCCAGCACTTTAGGGCCCCAAGAGACCCAGTACTTC,few,TRBJ2-5,TRBV28,-
CSGSEGKNEKLFF,TGCAGTGGGTCGGAGGGAAAAAATGAAAAACTGTTTTTT,-,TRBJ1-4,TRBV20-1,-
CASSRMSTGTEAFF,TGTGCCAGCAGCCGAATGTCGACAGGGACTGAAGCTTTCTTT,few,TRBJ1-1,TRBV2,TRBD1
CASSQGNGEETQYF,TGTGCCAGCAGCCAAGGGAATGGAGAGGAGACCCAGTACTTC,few,TRBJ2-5,TRBV3-1,-
CASSLDSWIETQYF,TGTGCCAGCAGCTTAGACAGCTGGATAGAGACCCAGTACTTC,many,TRBJ2-5,TRBV7-2,-
CASTSGTGAHQPQHF,TGTGCCAGCACCTCTGGGACAGGGGCCCATCAGCCCCAGCATTTT,-,TRBJ1-5,TRBV28,TRBD1
CASSGSRGGPDASTDTQYF,TGCGCCAGCAGCGGGTCGAGGGGGGGGCCCGATGCTAGCACAGATACGCAGTATTTT,-,TRBJ2-3,TRBV4-3,-
CASSPPADSYEQYF,TGTGCCAGCTCACCACCGGCGGACTCCTACGAGCAGTACTTC,-,TRBJ2-7,TRBV18,-
CASGGLAGVTYEQYF,TGTGCCAGCGGGGGACTAGCGGGTGTCACCTACGAGCAGTACTTC,once,TRBJ2-7,TRBV2,TRBD2
CASTTFSYNEQFF,TGTGCCAGTACTACGTTCTCCTACAATGAGCAGTTCTTC,few,TRBJ2-1,TRBV6-2/TRBV6-3,-
CASSPGGPGNTIYF,TGTGCCAGCAGTCCGGGTGGTCCTGGAAACACCATATATTTT,-,TRBJ1-3,TRBV7-9,-
CASSTRQGTTEAFF,TGTGCCAGTAGTACACGACAGGGCACCACTGAAGCTTTCTTT,-,TRBJ1-1,TRBV19,TRBD1
CASAAGASEAFF,TGTGCCAGCGCGGCGGGGGCTTCGGAGGCTTTCTTT,many,TRBJ1-1,TRBV11-2,-
CASSQDQSGGSNEQFF,TGTGCCAGCAGCCAAGATCAAAGCGGGGGGTCGAATGAGCAGTTCTTC,-,TRBJ2-1,TRBV4-2,TRBD2
CASGGGGMNNEAFF,TGTGCCAGCGGGGGAGGGGGAATGAACAATGAAGCTTTCTTT,-,TRBJ1-1,TRBV2,-
CASSLIVTNSGNTIYF,TGTGCCAGCAGCTTAATAGTGACCAACTCTGGAAACACCATATATTTT,-,TRBJ1-3,TRBV7-9,-
CASSLSPMDDTQYF,TGCGCCAGCAGCTTATCCCCTATGGACGATACGCAGTATTTT,-,TRBJ2-3,TRBV5-1,-
CASNPGQGNPEAFF,TGTGCCAGCAACCCCGGACAGGGAAACCCTGAAGCTTTCTTT,many,TRBJ1-1,TRBV7-2,TRBD1
CASSTRQGPYGYTF,TGCGCCAGCAGCACGCGACAGGGCCCCTATGGCTACACCTTC,-,TRBJ1-2,TRBV5-1,TRBD1
CASSWSWTGDNEQFF,TGTGCCAGCAGTTGGTCCTGGACAGGGGACAATGAGCAGTTCTTC,few,TRBJ2-1,TRBV27,TRBD1
CSARDRGGLSYNEQFF,TGCAGTGCTAGAGATCGAGGGGGACTATCTTACAATGAGCAGTTCTTC,-,TRBJ2-1,TRBV20-1,-
CASSQRTWTVSTPYEQYF,TGTGCCAGCAGTCAAAGGACTTGGACAGTCTCCACACCCTACGAGCAGTACTTC,few,TRBJ2-7,TRBV28,-
CASSFGEYEQYF,TGTGCCAGCAGCTTTGGGGAATACGAGCAGTACTTC,-,TRBJ2-7,TRBV7-9,-
CATSRAEGQGDTGELFF,TGTGCCACCAGCCGAGCCGAGGGGCAGGGGGACACCGGGGAGCTGTTTTTT,-,TRBJ2-2,TRBV15,TRBD1
CASSLAGDPYNEQFF,TGCGCCAGCAGCTTGGCGGGGGACCCCTACAATGAGCAGTTCTTC,-,TRBJ2-1,TRBV5-1,-
CASTLGTEGFGEQYF,TGTGCCAGCACCCTGGGGACAGAAGGGTTCGGCGAGCAGTACTTC,few,TRBJ2-7,TRBV6-6,TRBD1
CASSSWTGGLETQYF,TGTGCCAGCAGCTCCTGGACAGGGGGCTTAGAGACCCAGTACTTC,many,TRBJ2-5,TRBV5-5,TRBD1
CASSQEPDDSYNEQFF,TGCGCCAGCAGCCAAGAGCCAGACGATTCCTACAATGAGCAGTTCTTC,many,TRBJ2-1,TRBV4-3,-
CASKSGTPGSYGYTF,TGTGCCAGCAAGAGCGGGACACCAGGGAGCTATGGCTACACCTTC,many,TRBJ1-2,TRBV6-1,-
CASTLAGGGSPLHF,TGTGCCAGCACCCTCGCCGGGGGTGGTTCACCCCTCCACTTT,many,TRBJ1-6,TRBV7-2,-
CASSGPPGQSNEKLFF,TGTGCCAGCAGTGGCCCACCGGGACAGTCAAATGAAAAACTGTTTTTT,many,TRBJ1-4,TRBV12-3/TRBV12-4,TRBD1
CASSLGQGSGANVLTF,TGTGCCAGCAGCTTAGGCCAGGGGTCCGGGGCCAACGTCCTGACTTTC,many,TRBJ2-6,TRBV11-1,-
CASSQTPGTGNEQYF,TGCGCCAGCAGCCAAACACCCGGGACAGGGAACGAGCAGTACTTC,-,TRBJ2-7,TRBV4-1,TRBD1
CASSAGTPGTEAFF,TGTGCCAGCAGTGCAGGGACCCCGGGGACTGAAGCTTTCTTT,few,TRBJ1-1,TRBV6-1,-
CASSLDAGSNTGELFF,TGTGCCAGCAGCTTGGACGCGGGGTCGAACACCGGGGAGCTGTTTTTT,-,TRBJ2-2,TRBV5-4,-
CASSYLELNTEAFF,TGTGCCAGCAGTTATTTGGAGCTGAACACTGAAGCTTTCTTT,few,TRBJ1-1,TRBV6-2/TRBV6-3,-
CASSKTGVQETQYF,TGTGCCAGCAGCAAAACAGGGGTCCAAGAGACCCAGTACTTC,-,TRBJ2-5,TRBV13,TRBD1
CASSFLASTDTQYF,TGTGCCAGCAGTTTTTTGGCTAGCACAGATACGCAGTATTTT,many,TRBJ2-3,TRBV12-3/TRBV12-4,-
CATSFARSGANVLTF,TGTGCCACCAGCTTCGCCCGCTCTGGGGCCAACGTCCTGACTTTC,few,TRBJ2-6,TRBV15,-